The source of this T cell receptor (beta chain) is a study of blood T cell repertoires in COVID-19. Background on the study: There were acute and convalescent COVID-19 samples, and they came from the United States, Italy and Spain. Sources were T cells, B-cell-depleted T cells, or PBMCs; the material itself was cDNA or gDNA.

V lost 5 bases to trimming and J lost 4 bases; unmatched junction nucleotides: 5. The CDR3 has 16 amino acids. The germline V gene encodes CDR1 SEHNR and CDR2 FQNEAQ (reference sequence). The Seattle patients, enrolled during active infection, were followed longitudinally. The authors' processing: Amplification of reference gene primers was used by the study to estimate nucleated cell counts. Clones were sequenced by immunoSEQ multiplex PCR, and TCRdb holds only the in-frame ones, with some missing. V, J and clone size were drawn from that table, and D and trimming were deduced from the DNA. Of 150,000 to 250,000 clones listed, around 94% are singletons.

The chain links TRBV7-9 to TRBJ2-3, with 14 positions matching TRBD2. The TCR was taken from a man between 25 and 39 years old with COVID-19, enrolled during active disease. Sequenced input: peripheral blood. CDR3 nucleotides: TGTGCCAGCAGCGCGACTAGCGGGGGGGCACCAGATACGCAGTATTTT. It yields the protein CASSATSGGAPDTQYF.